This T cell receptor beta chain came from a study of blood T cell repertoires in COVID-19. Study-wide background: The cDNA or gDNA used as material had been derived from T cells, B-cell-depleted T cells, or PBMCs.

Sequencing used immunoSEQ multiplex PCR; TCRdb keeps in-frame clones, though not all of them. The sample carries some 200,000 clones, 84% recorded once. The germline V gene has CDR1 LNHNV and CDR2 YYDKDF (reference sequence). V was shortened by 2 bases and J by 5 bases, with 13 bases between the two germline ends. The length of the CDR3 is 14 residues. This rearrangement joins TRBV15 to TRBJ2-7; D gene ambiguous. The sequenced sample consisted of peripheral blood. The clonotype comes from a man aged 25 to 40 with active or convalescent COVID-19. In nucleotides, the CDR3 is TGTGCCACCAGCAGATCCGAGTCCCCCCACGAGCAGTACGTC. It translates to CATSRSESPHEQYV.